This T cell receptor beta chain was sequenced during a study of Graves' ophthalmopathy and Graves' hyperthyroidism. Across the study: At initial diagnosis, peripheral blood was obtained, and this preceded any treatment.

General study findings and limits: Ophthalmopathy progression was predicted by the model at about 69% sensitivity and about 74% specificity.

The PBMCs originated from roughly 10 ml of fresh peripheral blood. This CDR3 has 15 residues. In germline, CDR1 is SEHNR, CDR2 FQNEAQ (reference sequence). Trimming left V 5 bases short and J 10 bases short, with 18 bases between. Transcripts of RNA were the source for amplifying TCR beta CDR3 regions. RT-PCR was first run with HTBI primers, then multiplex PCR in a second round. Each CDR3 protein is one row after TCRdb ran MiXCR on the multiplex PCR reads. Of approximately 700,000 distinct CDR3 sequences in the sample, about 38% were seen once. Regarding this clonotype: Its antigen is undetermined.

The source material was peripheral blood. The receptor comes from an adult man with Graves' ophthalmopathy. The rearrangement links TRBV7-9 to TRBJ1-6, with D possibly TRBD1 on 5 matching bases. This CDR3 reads CASSREPSGSSPLHF. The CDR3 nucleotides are TGTGCCAGCAGCCGGGAGCCCTCAGGGTCCTCACCCCTCCACTTT.